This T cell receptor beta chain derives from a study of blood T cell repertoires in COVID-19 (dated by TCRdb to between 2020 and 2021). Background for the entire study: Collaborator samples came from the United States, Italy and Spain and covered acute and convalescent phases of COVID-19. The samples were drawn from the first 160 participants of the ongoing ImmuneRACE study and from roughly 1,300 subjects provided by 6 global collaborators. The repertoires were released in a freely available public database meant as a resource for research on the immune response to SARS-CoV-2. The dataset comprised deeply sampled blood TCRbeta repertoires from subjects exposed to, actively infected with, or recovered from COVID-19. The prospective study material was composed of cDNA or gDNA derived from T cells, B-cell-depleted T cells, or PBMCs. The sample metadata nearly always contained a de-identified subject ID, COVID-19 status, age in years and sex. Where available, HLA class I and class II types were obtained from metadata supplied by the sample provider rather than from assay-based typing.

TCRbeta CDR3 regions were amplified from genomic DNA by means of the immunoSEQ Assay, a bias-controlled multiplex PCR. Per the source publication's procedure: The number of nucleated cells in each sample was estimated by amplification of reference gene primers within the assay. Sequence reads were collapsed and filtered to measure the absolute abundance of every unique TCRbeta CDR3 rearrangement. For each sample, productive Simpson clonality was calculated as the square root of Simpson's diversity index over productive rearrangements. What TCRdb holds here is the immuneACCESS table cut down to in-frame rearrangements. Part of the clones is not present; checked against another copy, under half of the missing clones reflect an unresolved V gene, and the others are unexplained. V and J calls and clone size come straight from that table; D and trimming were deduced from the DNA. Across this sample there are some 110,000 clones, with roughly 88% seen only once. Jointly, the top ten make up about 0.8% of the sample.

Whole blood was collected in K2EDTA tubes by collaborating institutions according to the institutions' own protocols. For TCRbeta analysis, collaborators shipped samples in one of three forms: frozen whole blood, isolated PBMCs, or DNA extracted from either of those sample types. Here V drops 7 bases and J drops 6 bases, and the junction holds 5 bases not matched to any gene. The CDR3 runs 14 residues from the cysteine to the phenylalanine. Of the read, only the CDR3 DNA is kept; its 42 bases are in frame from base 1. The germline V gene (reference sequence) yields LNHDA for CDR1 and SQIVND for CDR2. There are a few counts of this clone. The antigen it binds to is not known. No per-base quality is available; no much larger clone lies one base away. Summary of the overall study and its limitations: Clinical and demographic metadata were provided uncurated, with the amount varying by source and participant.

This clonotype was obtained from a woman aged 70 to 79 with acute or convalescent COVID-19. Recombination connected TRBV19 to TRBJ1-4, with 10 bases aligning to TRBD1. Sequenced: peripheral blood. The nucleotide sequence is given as TGTGCCAGTACCCCGGACAGGGGGGATGAAAAACTGTTTTTT. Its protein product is CASTPDRGDEKLFF.